One sample yielded the 20 T cell receptor beta chains listed below, sequenced in a study of T cell changes during pregnancy in multiple sclerosis. The assay was immunoSEQ multiplex PCR, and TCRdb's table has in-frame clones only and misses some. Of some 70,000 clones in the sample, around 90% were seen once. This sample comprised peripheral blood, obtained after pregnancy. These receptors were obtained from a female donor in good health, enrolled as a control in a pregnancy study.

The chain combines TRBV2 with TRBJ2-2; TRBD2 aligns across 9 bases. This CDR3 is built from 16 residues. The junction had 3 bases not matched to a gene; V was cut back by 3 bases and J by 1 base. Germline V lookup: CDR1 SNHLY, CDR2 FYNNEI. CDR3 bases: TGTGCCAGCAGTGATACTAGCGGGTTGAACACCGGGGAGCTGTTTTTT. It specifies CASSDTSGLNTGELFF.

This sequence joins TRBV19 and TRBJ1-3; a possible D gene is TRBD1 (6 bases). Between the trimmed V and J ends, which lost 9 bases and 2 bases, there was a span of 14 bases. CDR3 size: 14 residues. Germline V gene data show CDR1 as LNHDA and CDR2 as SQIVND (reference sequence). The CDR3 DNA follows: TGTGCCAGCCTACAGGGTGGTGCTGGAAACACCATATATTTT. The encoded protein is CASLQGGAGNTIYF.

This chain uses TRBV10-2 with TRBJ2-1; TRBD2 matches 12 bases. V gave up 4 bases and J gave up 7 bases; unmatched junction bases: 11. Germline V lookup: CDR1 WSHSY, CDR2 SAAADI. This CDR3 has 17 amino acids. The CDR3 here is CASSATSGGLGGNEQFF. CDR3 nucleotide sequence: TGCGCCAGCAGTGCCACTAGCGGGGGGCTCGGGGGAAATGAGCAGTTCTTC.

This chain connects TRBV6-5 to TRBJ1-6; the match to TRBD1 covers 7 bases. Trimming cost V 7 bases and J 2 bases; bases outside gene matches: 5. There are 15 residues in the CDR3. The germline CDR1 and CDR2 sequences are MNHEY and SVGAGI. CDR3 region: CASTEQGTYNSPLHF. CDR3 bases: TGTGCCAGCACCGAACAGGGGACCTATAATTCACCCCTCCACTTT.

This rearrangement joins TRBV5-1 to TRBJ2-3, with D uncertain. Germline V CDR1 and CDR2: SGHRS, YFSETQ. The CDR3 is 13 amino acids. The V gene lost 3 bases and the J gene lost 2 bases, with 7 bases spanning the gap. DNA for the CDR3: TGCGCCAGCAGCTCCCCAGACACAGATACGCAGTATTTT. Encoded protein: CASSSPDTDTQYF.

The chain links TRBV9 to TRBJ2-1; D unclear. In germline, CDR1 is SGDLS, CDR2 YYNGEE. The germline V and J ends were trimmed by 0 bases and 8 bases, with 9 bases remaining between them. This CDR3 region has 13 residues. CDR3 nucleotides: TGTGCCAGCAGCGTAGTGGAGAGCGATGAGCAGTTCTTC. Its translation: CASSVVESDEQFF.

This sequence joins TRBV4-1 and TRBJ2-1, with D tentatively TRBD2 (6 bases). Germline V lookup: CDR1 MGHRA, CDR2 YSYEKL. The CDR3 runs 14 residues. V gave up 3 bases and J gave up 5 bases, with 11 bases separating them. The CDR3: CASSHERVDNEQFF. The CDR3 nucleotides read TGCGCCAGCAGCCATGAGCGGGTGGACAATGAGCAGTTCTTC.

The chain carries TRBV11-2 and TRBJ1-2, with D hard to call. This CDR3 has 15 amino acids. CDR1 and CDR2 (germline): SGHAT, FQNNGV. V gave up 5 bases and J gave up 8 bases, with 21 bases separating them. CDR3 amino acids: CASSTAGSFNLGYTF. CDR3 in DNA: TGTGCCAGCAGCACAGCAGGTTCCTTTAACCTGGGCTACACCTTC.

V and J are TRBV4-1 and TRBJ1-2; D gene ambiguous. The CDR3 has 15 residues. Germline V gene sequence: CDR1 MGHRA, CDR2 YSYEKL. Trimming took off 1 base at V and 0 bases at J, with 9 bases between the two ends. In nucleotides, the CDR3 is TGCGCCAGCAGCCAAGTTCACCCAGCTAACTATGGCTACACCTTC. Translated, it gives CASSQVHPANYGYTF.

The chain links TRBV5-6 to TRBJ1-1, with a weak D call TRBD1 (5 bases). V lost 0 bases to trimming and J lost 1 base, with 13 bases between them. Germline values: CDR1 SGHDT, CDR2 YYEEEE. This CDR3 region has 16 residues. The CDR3 reads CASSLALGAANTEAFF. As DNA, the CDR3 is TGTGCCAGCAGCTTGGCCCTTGGGGCGGCGAACACTGAAGCTTTCTTT.

The rearrangement joins TRBV5-6 to TRBJ2-2; 7 positions match TRBD2. CDR1 and CDR2 from the germline V gene are SGHDT and YYEEEE. The CDR3 is made up of 14 amino acids. V was clipped by 5 bases and J by 4 bases; unmatched bases: 5. The CDR3 region has the DNA TGTGCCAGCAGTCGGGGCGGGGGCACCGGGGAGCTGTTTTTT. This translates into CASSRGGGTGELFF.

This sequence joins TRBV7-9 and TRBJ1-1; D remains ambiguous. This CDR3 has 18 residues. V lost 2 bases to trimming and J lost 5 bases, with 24 bases between them. Germline lookup yields CDR1 SEHNR and CDR2 FQNEAQ (reference sequence). CDR3 residues: CASSLPRFQTERGTEAFF. DNA for the CDR3: TGTGCCAGCAGCTTACCTCGGTTCCAGACTGAACGGGGAACTGAAGCTTTCTTT.

There are a few counts of this clone. The rearrangement joins TRBV10-2 to TRBJ1-1; 10 bases line up with TRBD1. Germline CDR1 and CDR2: WSHSY and SAAADI. J was trimmed by 0 bases and V by 4 bases; bases with no gene match: 2. CDR3 length equals 15 residues. The chain's CDR3 is CASSGTGGMNTEAFF. CDR3 coding DNA: TGCGCCAGCAGTGGGACAGGGGGGATGAACACTGAAGCTTTCTTT.

The chain combines TRBV10-2 with TRBJ1-2; 11 bases are shared with TRBD1. CDR1 is WSHSY, CDR2 SAAADI, per germline. Trimming removed 4 bases from V and 8 bases from J; junction bases left unmatched: 6. The CDR3 length is 14 residues. The CDR3 DNA sequence: TGCGCCAGCAGTGGTGGGACAGGGGGGAAGGGCTACACCTTC. This translates into CASSGGTGGKGYTF.

This chain uses TRBV4-1 with TRBJ1-1, with D possibly matching TRBD1 (6 bases). Germline V gives CDR1 MGHRA, CDR2 YSYEKL. Trimming took 2 bases from V and 2 from J, leaving 12 bases between them. This CDR3 contains 15 residues. The CDR3 loop reads CASSQPLRGNTEAFF. CDR3 sequence (DNA): TGCGCCAGCAGCCAACCCCTCAGGGGAAACACTGAAGCTTTCTTT.

The V gene is TRBV7-2, the J gene TRBJ1-2; D possibly corresponds to TRBD1 (5 bases). There are 13 residues in the CDR3. Germline CDR1 and CDR2: SGHTA and FQGNSA. V was trimmed by 3 bases and J by 8 bases, leaving 13 bases between them. Here the CDR3 DNA reads TGTGCCAGCAGCTTCGCAGGGATACAAGGCTACACCTTC. Encoded protein: CASSFAGIQGYTF.

V gene TRBV4-3 combines with J gene TRBJ1-1; D not resolved. V was shortened by 1 base and J by 3 bases, with 15 bases between the two germline ends. CDR1 is LGHNA and CDR2 is YSLEER in the germline V gene. The CDR3 loop spans 16 amino acids. The CDR3 protein is CASSQGSGRGDTEAFF. CDR3 DNA sequence: TGCGCCAGCAGCCAAGGCAGCGGGCGCGGGGACACTGAAGCTTTCTTT.

The rearrangement joins TRBV23-1 to TRBJ2-7; 9 nucleotides line up with TRBD2. TRBV23-1 is identified as an open reading frame with a role that is uncertain. This CDR3 is built from 16 residues. The V and J ends lost 1 base and 3 bases, in that order; junction bases with no gene match: 7. This CDR3 is CASSQCLRGGHYEQYF. For the CDR3, the DNA is TGCGCCAGCAGTCAATGTTTGCGGGGGGGCCACTACGAGCAGTACTTC.

This sequence joins TRBV5-1 and TRBJ1-5; 9 nucleotides align to TRBD1. V shed 2 bases and J 5 bases; nucleotides not matched to a gene: 11. The CDR3 totals 17 residues. CDR1 and CDR2 (germline): SGHRS, YFSETQ. The CDR3 nucleotides are TGCGCCAGCAGCTTAAGGGGACAGGGTAAAAAGGATCAGCCCCAGCATTTT. It encodes CASSLRGQGKKDQPQHF.

This chain links TRBV27 with TRBJ1-4, with 8 bases lining up with TRBD1. From germline, CDR1 is MNHEY and CDR2 SMNVEV (reference sequence). The CDR3 is made up of 15 amino acids. Trimming removed 6 bases from V and 8 bases from J; junction bases left unmatched: 11. In nucleotides, the CDR3 is TGTGCCAGCAGAGCCACAGGGGGGCTTTGGGAAAAACTGTTTTTT. It encodes CASRATGGLWEKLFF.